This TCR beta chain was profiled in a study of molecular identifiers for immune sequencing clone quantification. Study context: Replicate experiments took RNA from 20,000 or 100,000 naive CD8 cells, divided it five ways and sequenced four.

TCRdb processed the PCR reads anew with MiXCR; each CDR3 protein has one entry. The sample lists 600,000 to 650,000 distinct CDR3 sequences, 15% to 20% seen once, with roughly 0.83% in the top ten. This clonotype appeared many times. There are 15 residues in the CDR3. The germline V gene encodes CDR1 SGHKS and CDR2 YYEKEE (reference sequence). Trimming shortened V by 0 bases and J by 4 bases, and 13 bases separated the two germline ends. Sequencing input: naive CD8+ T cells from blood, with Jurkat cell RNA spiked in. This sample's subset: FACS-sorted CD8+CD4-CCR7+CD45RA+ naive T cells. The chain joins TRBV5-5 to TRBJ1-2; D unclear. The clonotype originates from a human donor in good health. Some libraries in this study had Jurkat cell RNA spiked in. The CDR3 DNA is TGTGCCAGCAGCTTGGCCGTGGTGGATACCTATGGCTACACCTTC. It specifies CASSLAVVDTYGYTF.